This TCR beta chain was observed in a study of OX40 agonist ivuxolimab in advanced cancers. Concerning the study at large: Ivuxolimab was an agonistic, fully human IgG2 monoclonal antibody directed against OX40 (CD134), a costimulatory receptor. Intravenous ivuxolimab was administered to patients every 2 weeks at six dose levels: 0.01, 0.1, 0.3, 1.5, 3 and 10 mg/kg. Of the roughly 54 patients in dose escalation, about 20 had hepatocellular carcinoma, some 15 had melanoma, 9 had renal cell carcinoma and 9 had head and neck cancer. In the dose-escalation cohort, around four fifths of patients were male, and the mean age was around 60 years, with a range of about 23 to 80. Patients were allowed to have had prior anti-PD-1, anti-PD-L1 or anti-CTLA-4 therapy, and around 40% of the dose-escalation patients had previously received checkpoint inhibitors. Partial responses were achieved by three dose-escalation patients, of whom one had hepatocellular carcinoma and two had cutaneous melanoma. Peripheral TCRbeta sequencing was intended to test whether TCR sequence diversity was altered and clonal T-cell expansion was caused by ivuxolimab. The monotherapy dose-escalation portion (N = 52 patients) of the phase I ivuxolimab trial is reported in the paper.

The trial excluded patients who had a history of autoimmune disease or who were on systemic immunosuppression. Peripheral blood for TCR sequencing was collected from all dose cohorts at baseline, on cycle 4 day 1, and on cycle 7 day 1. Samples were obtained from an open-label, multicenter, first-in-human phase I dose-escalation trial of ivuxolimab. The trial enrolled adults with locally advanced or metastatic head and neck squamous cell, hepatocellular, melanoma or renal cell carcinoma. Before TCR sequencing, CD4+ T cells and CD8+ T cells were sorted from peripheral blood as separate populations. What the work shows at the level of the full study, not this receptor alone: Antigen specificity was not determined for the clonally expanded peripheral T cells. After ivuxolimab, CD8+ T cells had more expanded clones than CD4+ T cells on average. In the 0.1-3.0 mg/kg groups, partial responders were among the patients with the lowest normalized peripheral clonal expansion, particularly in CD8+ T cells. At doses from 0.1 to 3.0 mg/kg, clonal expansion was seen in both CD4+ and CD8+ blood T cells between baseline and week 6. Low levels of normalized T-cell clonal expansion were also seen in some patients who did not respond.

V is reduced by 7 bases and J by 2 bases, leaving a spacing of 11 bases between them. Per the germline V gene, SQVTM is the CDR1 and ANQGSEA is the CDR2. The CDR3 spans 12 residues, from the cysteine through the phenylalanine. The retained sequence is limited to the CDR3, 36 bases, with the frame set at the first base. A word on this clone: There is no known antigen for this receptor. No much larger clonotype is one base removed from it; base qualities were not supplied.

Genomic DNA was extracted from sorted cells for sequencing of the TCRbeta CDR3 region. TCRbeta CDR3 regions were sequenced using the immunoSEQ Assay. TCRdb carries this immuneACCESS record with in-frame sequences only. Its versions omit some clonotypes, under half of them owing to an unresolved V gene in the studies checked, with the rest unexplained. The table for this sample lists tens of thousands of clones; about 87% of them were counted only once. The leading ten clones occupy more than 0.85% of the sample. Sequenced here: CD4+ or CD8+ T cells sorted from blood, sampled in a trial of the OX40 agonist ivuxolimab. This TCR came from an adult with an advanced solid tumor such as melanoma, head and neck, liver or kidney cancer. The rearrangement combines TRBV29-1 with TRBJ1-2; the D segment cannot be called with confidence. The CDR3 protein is CSDNRGNYGYTF. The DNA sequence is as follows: TGCAGCGATAACAGAGGGAACTATGGCTACACCTTC.